These 15 T cell receptor beta chains originate from one sample sequenced in a study of blood T cell repertoires in COVID-19. Measured with immunoSEQ multiplex PCR; TCRdb has only the in-frame clones, and not every one. The sample comprises approximately 94,000 clones, around 80% of which are singletons, and around 25% rests with the top ten. The specimen was peripheral blood. All receptors derive from a man in his sixties with acute or convalescent COVID-19.

V usage is TRBV15 and J usage is TRBJ1-1, with D possibly matching TRBD1 (5 bases). The CDR3 sequence is 15 residues long. The germline gives CDR1 LNHNV, CDR2 YYDKDF (reference sequence). V was trimmed by 2 bases and J by 1 base, leaving 11 bases between them. The DNA for the CDR3 is TGTGCCACCAGCAGATCACCAGGGTGGAACACTGAAGCTTTCTTT. It translates to CATSRSPGWNTEAFF. Based on the CDR3 plus reference TRBV15 and TRBJ1-1, the full variable domain is DAMVIQNPRYQVTQFGKPVTLSCSQTLNHNVMYWYQQKSSQAPKLLFHYYDKDFNNEADTPDNFQSRRPNTSFCFLDIRSPGLGDTAMYLCATSRSPGWNTEAFFGQGTRLTVV.

This clone turned up a few times. This rearrangement joins TRBV19 to TRBJ1-4; 9 nucleotides line up with TRBD1. This CDR3 is 14 amino acids long. Germline V lookup: CDR1 LNHDA, CDR2 SQIVND (reference sequence). The J segment lost 8 bases and the V segment lost 5 bases, leaving 6 bases of the junction unmatched. In nucleotides, the CDR3 is TGTGCCAGTAGTCCGACAGGGGGAGAAGAAAAACTGTTTTTT. Protein product: CASSPTGGEEKLFF.

The J gene is TRBJ1-4, the V gene TRBV2, with D possibly matching TRBD1 (6 bases). CDR1 is SNHLY, CDR2 FYNNEI, per germline. V lost 5 bases and J lost 0, with 10 bases in between. This CDR3 has 15 amino acids. CDR3 coding DNA: TGTGCCAGCAGTCTACAGGGCGCAACTAATGAAAAACTGTTTTTT. This codes for CASSLQGATNEKLFF.

The chain employs TRBV14 and TRBJ2-1, with a weak D call TRBD2 (5 bases). CDR1 and CDR2 (germline): SGHDN, FVKESK. With 3 bases removed from V and 6 bases from J, the gap between germline ends came to 15 bases. The CDR3 consists of 15 residues. The CDR3 here is CASSHHRGTSNEQFF. In nucleotides, the CDR3 is TGTGCCAGCAGCCACCACCGGGGTACCTCCAATGAGCAGTTCTTC.

V and J are TRBV28 and TRBJ1-2, with a tentative D call TRBD1 (6 bases). Germline V gene lookup returns CDR1 MDHEN and CDR2 SYDVKM. The CDR3 contains 13 residues. Trimming stripped 5 bases from V and 8 bases from J, with 15 bases between. This CDR3 reads CASSGGAGRGYTF. For the CDR3, the DNA is TGTGCCAGCAGTGGGGGCGCAGGGAGAGGCTACACCTTC.

The chain has TRBV6-1 and TRBJ1-1, with D tentatively TRBD1 (5 bases). The CDR3 sequence is 17 residues long. V was clipped by 6 bases and J by 1 base, with 21 bases between them. Germline V gene data show CDR1 as MNHNS and CDR2 as SASEGT. CDR3 nucleotides: TGTGCCAGCAGCGAAAAGCCCGGGGGGGGGTCGAACACTGAAGCTTTCTTT. It encodes CASSEKPGGGSNTEAFF.

This clone appeared once. V usage is TRBV14 and J usage is TRBJ2-3; D is uncertain. Germline CDR1 is SGHDN and CDR2 is FVKESK. The CDR3 extends over 15 amino acids. Trimming shortened V by 6 bases and J by 5 bases, and 18 bases separated the two germline ends. The CDR3 spells CASSLLIQAGDTQYF. For the CDR3, the DNA is TGTGCCAGCAGTCTCCTCATCCAGGCAGGAGATACGCAGTATTTT.

This clone was seen a handful of times. The genes are TRBV2 and TRBJ1-6; D is ambiguous. CDR1 is SNHLY and CDR2 is FYNNEI in the germline V gene. Trimming removed 8 bases from V and 3 bases from J, with 8 bases in between. This CDR3 spans 13 amino acids. The CDR3 here is CASGGDYNSPLHF. The CDR3 coding sequence is TGTGCCAGCGGCGGGGACTATAATTCACCCCTCCACTTT.

Here the CDR3 DNA reads TGTGCCAGTAGTATTAGGAGCGGCTATCAGCCCCAGCATTTT. This translates into CASSIRSGYQPQHF. This chain connects TRBV19 to TRBJ1-5; D gene ambiguous. The CDR3 is 14 residues long. Germline assignment: CDR1 LNHDA and CDR2 SQIVND (reference sequence). V was cut by 3 bases and J by 5 bases, with 11 bases left in between. The complete variable domain, with remaining parts taken from reference TRBV19 and TRBJ1-5, reads DGGITQSPKYLFRKEGQNVTLSCEQNLNHDAMYWYRQDPGQGLRLIYYSQIVNDFQKGDIAEGYSVSREKKESFPLTVTSAQKNPTAFYLCASSIRSGYQPQHFGDGTRLSIL.

This clone was seen just once. This sequence joins TRBV3-1 (or the pseudogene TRBV3-2) and TRBJ1-4; D is possibly TRBD1 (5 bases). The V end lost 4 bases, the J end lost 10 bases, and 19 bases lay between the germline ends. The germline gives CDR1 LGHDT, CDR2 YNNKEL (reference sequence). The CDR3 consists of 15 residues. DNA for the CDR3: TGTGCCAGCAGCCTTCGCAGGGCCTCTATGGGAAAACTGTTTTTT. Protein: CASSLRRASMGKLFF.

The chain couples TRBV27 to TRBJ2-1; 9 bases agree with TRBD1. The germline CDR1 and CDR2 sequences are MNHEY and SMNVEV (reference sequence). This CDR3 has 14 amino acids. The J segment lost 2 bases and the V segment lost 9 bases, leaving 5 bases of the junction unmatched. The CDR3 protein is CASSGQGPYNEQFF. CDR3 DNA sequence: TGTGCCAGTTCGGGACAGGGCCCCTACAATGAGCAGTTCTTC.

This chain uses TRBV3-1 (or the pseudogene TRBV3-2) with TRBJ2-1; 10 nucleotides align to TRBD2. The V gene's germline CDR1 is LGHDT and CDR2 YNNKEL (reference sequence). This CDR3 has 18 residues. With V trimmed by 4 bases and J by 4 bases, 13 bases remained unmatched. The CDR3 reads CASSLQFKRGGSYNEQFF. The CDR3 coding sequence is TGTGCCAGCAGCCTTCAATTTAAGCGGGGGGGGTCTTACAATGAGCAGTTCTTC.

This clone was found once. The gene calls are TRBV14 and TRBJ2-5, with 9 bases identical to TRBD2. V was clipped by 3 bases and J by 5 bases; unmatched bases: 13. The germline CDR1 and CDR2 sequences are SGHDN and FVKESK. This CDR3 has 17 amino acids. CDR3: CASSHEGTSYGMETQYF. For the CDR3, the DNA is TGTGCCAGCAGCCACGAGGGGACTAGCTACGGAATGGAGACCCAGTACTTC.

This chain uses TRBV5-4 with TRBJ2-6; D unclear. From germline, CDR1 is SGHNT and CDR2 YYREEE (reference sequence). The V end was cut by 4 bases, the J end by 4 bases, with 15 bases between. The CDR3 has 16 residues. CDR3 sequence reads: CASSLAGGSGANVLTF. CDR3 coding DNA: TGTGCCAGCAGCCTGGCAGGTGGTTCCGGGGCCAACGTCCTGACTTTC.

This chain joins TRBV7-6 and TRBJ2-1, with 10 bases fitting TRBD2. Trimming removed 0 bases from V and 0 bases from J; junction bases left unmatched: 11. Germline V gene data show CDR1 as SGHVS and CDR2 as FNYEAQ. The CDR3 runs to 20 residues. CDR3 sequence reads: CASSLARGSGGLSSYNEQFF. In DNA, the CDR3 is TGTGCCAGCAGCTTAGCTAGGGGTAGCGGGGGGCTTAGCTCCTACAATGAGCAGTTCTTC.